The rows below give T cell receptor beta chains drawn from one sample of a study of T cells expressing NK-cell markers. From its re-call of the 5' RACE reads, TCRdb lists each CDR3 protein once, without DNA. The sample has tens of thousands of distinct CDR3 sequences. The sample was blood T cells: a sorted CD56 or NKG2C T cell subset, CD4+ or CD8+ T cells, or bulk PBMC T cells (not recorded which). The receptors here all came from a woman aged 18-70 years in good health. The CDR3 runs from the conserved cysteine through the conserved F or W.

CDR3: CASSQTRDYQPQHF
V: TRBV3-1
J: TRBJ1-5

CDR3: CASRPTQGAGELFF
V: TRBV12-3/TRBV12-4
J: TRBJ2-2

CDR3: CSARTGINEQFF
V: TRBV29-1
J: TRBJ2-1

CDR3: CAISESPSSGANVLTF
V: TRBV10-3
J: TRBJ2-6

CDR3: CASSPIDRGAYNEQFF
V: TRBV7-9
J: TRBJ2-1

CDR3: CSVVRTGYNEQFF
V: TRBV29-1
J: TRBJ2-1

CDR3: CASSLIWDSSYEQYF
V: TRBV27
J: TRBJ2-7

CDR3: CASSGNRGHNEQFF
V: TRBV12-3/TRBV12-4
J: TRBJ2-1

CDR3: CASSSGTGLVEQYF
V: TRBV5-6
J: TRBJ2-7

CDR3: CASSQGVPSASGSLDTQYF
V: TRBV3-1
J: TRBJ2-3

CDR3: CASSLRASPNEQFF
V: TRBV12-3/TRBV12-4
J: TRBJ2-1

CDR3: CASSRNTGRGQPQHF
V: TRBV27
J: TRBJ1-5

CDR3: CASSLRRGAGYNEQFF
V: TRBV5-6
J: TRBJ2-1

CDR3: CASSLDQPGTSTDTQYF
V: TRBV7-3
J: TRBJ2-3

CDR3: CASSLSPTGQLGNTIYF
V: TRBV28
J: TRBJ1-3

CDR3: CASSQDEGFNQPQHF
V: TRBV4-2
J: TRBJ1-5

CDR3: CASSSLPGQGWDEKLFF
V: TRBV5-1
J: TRBJ1-4

CDR3: CASSTSGRPNEQFF
V: TRBV9
J: TRBJ2-1

CDR3: CASSSSGGSGANVLTF
V: TRBV27
J: TRBJ2-6

CDR3: CASRLSGGADEQYF
V: TRBV7-2
J: TRBJ2-7

CDR3: CASGTPKLAGEPIYEQYF
V: TRBV2
J: TRBJ2-7

CDR3: CASSSSGSQYTDTQYF
V: TRBV9
J: TRBJ2-3

CDR3: CASSPTYGTGTRPLHF
V: TRBV7-2
J: TRBJ1-6

CDR3: CSVEGRTAGGTTQYF
V: TRBV29-1
J: TRBJ2-3

CDR3: CASWRKDPETQYF
V: TRBV27
J: TRBJ2-5

CDR3: CASSSKDEQFF
V: TRBV7-9
J: TRBJ2-1

CDR3: CASTSLLGYNEQFF
V: TRBV12-3/TRBV12-4
J: TRBJ2-1

CDR3: CARRNDGDTEAFF
V: TRBV2
J: TRBJ1-1

CDR3: CASTPWTSGRDEQFF
V: TRBV27
J: TRBJ2-1

CDR3: CASSVDRGGNTIYF
V: TRBV5-1
J: TRBJ1-3

CDR3: CASSLASGRSDTQYF
V: TRBV7-7
J: TRBJ2-3

CDR3: CASSPEGSNNQPQHF
V: TRBV4-1
J: TRBJ1-5

CDR3: CASSFTGETLNEQFF
V: TRBV27
J: TRBJ2-1

CDR3: CASSPSGNEQFF
V: TRBV4-1
J: TRBJ2-1

CDR3: CASSPGRSNYGYTF
V: TRBV12-3/TRBV12-4
J: TRBJ1-2

CDR3: CASSPSGGAYEQYF
V: TRBV7-2
J: TRBJ2-7

CDR3: CASSREWDTEAFF
V: TRBV27
J: TRBJ1-1

CDR3: CASSEGRRGKLFF
V: TRBV2
J: TRBJ1-4

CDR3: CASSLTGDPPNTEAFF
V: TRBV27
J: TRBJ1-1

CDR3: CASSVETDYNEQFF
V: TRBV9
J: TRBJ2-1

CDR3: CASRSPGGGSYEQYF
V: TRBV2
J: TRBJ2-7

CDR3: CASGAGGNEQYF
V: TRBV7-9
J: TRBJ2-7

CDR3: CASSPSTPLDTGELFF
V: TRBV18
J: TRBJ2-2

CDR3: CASSHPEAGGQETQYF
V: TRBV4-1
J: TRBJ2-5

CDR3: CASSLGVPWETQYF
V: TRBV27
J: TRBJ2-5

CDR3: CASSLRTGSYNEQFF
V: TRBV28
J: TRBJ2-1

CDR3: CASSLGPEALNTEAFF
V: TRBV7-6
J: TRBJ1-1

CDR3: CSASGGVIDTQYF
V: TRBV20-1
J: TRBJ2-3

CDR3: CASGGGSGNSHEQFF
V: TRBV7-9
J: TRBJ2-1

CDR3: CASSFGGTPEAFF
V: TRBV12-3/TRBV12-4
J: TRBJ1-1